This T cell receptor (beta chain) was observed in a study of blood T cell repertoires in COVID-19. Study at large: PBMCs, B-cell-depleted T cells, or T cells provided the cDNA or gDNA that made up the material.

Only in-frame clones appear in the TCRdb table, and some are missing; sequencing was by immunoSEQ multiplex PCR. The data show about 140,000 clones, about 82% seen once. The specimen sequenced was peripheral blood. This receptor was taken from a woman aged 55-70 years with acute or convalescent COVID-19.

In DNA, the CDR3 is TGTGCCTGGAGCCGTGGACAGGGATATGAAAAACTGTTTTTT. Translation: CAWSRGQGYEKLFF. The V and J genes are TRBV30 and TRBJ1-4; 8 bases align to TRBD1. Germline CDR1 reads GTSNPN; CDR2 reads SVGIG (reference sequence). V was clipped by 3 bases and J by 6 bases; unmatched bases: 6. The CDR3 contains 14 residues.